The TCR beta chain described here comes from a study of PD-L1 blockade in urothelial cancer. Looking at the study overall: Of some 29 patients, approximately 23 were males with bladder-origin urothelial cancer. Median T cell yield per blood sample was 140,000 to 150,000 cells.

Repertoires were generated with immunoSEQ multiplex PCR, while TCRdb's copy carries only in-frame clones and drops some. The sample holds 70,000 or so clones; 90% are singletons and the top ten take roughly 4.7%. The time point denotes: pretreatment peripheral blood. Patients had urothelial carcinoma that was locally advanced or metastatic. V was clipped by 0 bases and J by 13 bases, with 13 bases between them. The CDR3 consists of 12 residues. Per germline, CDR1 MNHNS and CDR2 SASEGT. Sequenced material: PBMCs, taken around atezolizumab (anti-PD-L1) treatment. The chain is built from TRBV6-1 and TRBJ2-7; perhaps TRBD2 as D (5 bases). The receptor's source is a man between 65 and 85 years old with urothelial cancer. As DNA, the CDR3 is TGTGCCAGCAGTGAAGCTCCGGGTCCGGGATACTTC. This encodes CASSEAPGPGYF.